Following are 13 T cell receptor beta chains from one sample sequenced in a study of CXCR3-negative and CXCR3-positive naive CD8 T cells. Study-wide results and caveats: CXCR3-negative naive cells had less hydrophobic TRB CDR3s than did CXCR3-positive naive cells.

Via 5' RACE with UMI labels, TRB cDNA libraries were prepared. For each CDR3 protein, TCRdb gives one entry from its re-call of the 5' RACE reads, without DNA. The table lists under 70,000 distinct CDR3 sequences, with 4% to 5.5% in the top ten. These TCRs are of unknown antigen specificity. The sample taken for sequencing was naive CXCR3+ CD8+ T cells from blood. The subset is: CD45RO-CCR7+CD27+CD95- naive CD8+ T cells expressing CXCR3 (TNR3+). These receptor sequences come from a human donor in good health. Some clones in this sample may be carry-over from other donors' samples.

V and J are TRBV11-2 and TRBJ2-3; TCRdb lists TRBD2, though no DNA is available to test this call. There are 15 residues in the CDR3. Germline CDR1 reads SGHAT; CDR2 reads FQNNGV. The CDR3 loop is CASSLARGLTDTQYF.

The V and J genes are TRBV20-1 and TRBJ2-1; TCRdb selects TRBD1, and the lack of DNA leaves this call unchecked. This CDR3 spans 13 amino acids. Germline V gene sequence: CDR1 DFQATT, CDR2 SNEGSKA (reference sequence). This CDR3 is CSATRQSDNEQFF.

The chain is built from TRBV7-9 and TRBJ1-2; the D gene TCRdb calls, TRBD1, cannot be checked with no DNA. The germline gives CDR1 SEHNR, CDR2 FQNEAQ (reference sequence). The CDR3 has 12 amino acids. This CDR3 is CASSLVGDGYTF. Looking up the rest from reference TRBV7-9 and TRBJ1-2 gives the full variable domain: DTGVSQNPRHKITKRGQNVTFRCDPISEHNRLYWYRQTLGQGPEFLTYFQNEAQLEKSRLLSDRFSAERPKGSFSTLEIQRTEQGDSAMYLCASSLVGDGYTFGSGTRLTVV.

The J gene is TRBJ2-2, the V gene TRBV4-2; without DNA, the TCRdb call of TRBD1 cannot be checked. The CDR3 has 16 amino acids. The germline V gene encodes CDR1 LGHNA and CDR2 YNFKEQ. CDR3 sequence reads: CASSQDRGRGTGELFF.

This chain joins TRBV20-1 and TRBJ2-1; TCRdb returns TRBD1, unconfirmable since there is no DNA. The CDR3 loop spans 11 amino acids. CDR1 is DFQATT, CDR2 SNEGSKA, per germline (reference sequence). CDR3 sequence: CSAAGTVQQFF.

The chain is built from TRBV28 and TRBJ2-2. CDR3 length: 14 residues. The germline V gene encodes CDR1 MDHEN and CDR2 SYDVKM. CDR3 in amino acids: CASSFRGSRGELFF.

The V and J genes are TRBV20-1 and TRBJ2-3; TCRdb proposes TRBD1, but this gene call is untestable without DNA. Germline CDR1 DFQATT, CDR2 SNEGSKA (reference sequence). This CDR3 has 15 residues. CDR3 loop: CSARVPGDLTDTQYF.

This sequence joins TRBV20-1 and TRBJ2-7; as DNA is missing, the TRBD1 call by TCRdb cannot be tested. CDR1 and CDR2 from the germline V gene are DFQATT and SNEGSKA (reference sequence). This CDR3 contains 14 residues. The CDR3 is CSGPVGGASGEQYF.

The chain has TRBV29-1 and TRBJ2-1. CDR3 length: 13 residues. The V gene's germline CDR1 is SQVTM and CDR2 ANQGSEA. The CDR3 region is CSVEAQLENEQFF.

CDR3 amino acids: CASSGGQGMGYTF. The chain links TRBV19 to TRBJ1-2; TCRdb calls TRBD1, which cannot be checked without DNA. The CDR3 loop spans 13 amino acids. In germline, CDR1 is LNHDA, CDR2 SQIVND (reference sequence).

The genes are TRBV19 and TRBJ1-5. Germline V gene lookup returns CDR1 LNHDA and CDR2 SQIVND (reference sequence). CDR3 length: 13 residues. CDR3 residues: CASSIDWDQPQHF.

This sequence joins TRBV29-1 and TRBJ2-7; TCRdb picks TRBD2, but there is no DNA to check that call. The germline V gene has CDR1 SQVTM and CDR2 ANQGSEA. The CDR3 length is 15 residues. The CDR3 sequence: CSVEGLAGGSYEQYF.

This chain uses TRBV7-9 with TRBJ2-1; the D gene TCRdb calls, TRBD1, cannot be checked with no DNA. This CDR3 is 16 amino acids long. Germline V gene lookup returns CDR1 SEHNR and CDR2 FQNEAQ (reference sequence). The CDR3: CASRTLGGSSYNEQFF. Combining the CDR3 with reference TRBV7-9 and TRBJ2-1 gives the whole variable domain DTGVSQNPRHKITKRGQNVTFRCDPISEHNRLYWYRQTLGQGPEFLTYFQNEAQLEKSRLLSDRFSAERPKGSFSTLEIQRTEQGDSAMYLCASRTLGGSSYNEQFFGPGTRLTVL.